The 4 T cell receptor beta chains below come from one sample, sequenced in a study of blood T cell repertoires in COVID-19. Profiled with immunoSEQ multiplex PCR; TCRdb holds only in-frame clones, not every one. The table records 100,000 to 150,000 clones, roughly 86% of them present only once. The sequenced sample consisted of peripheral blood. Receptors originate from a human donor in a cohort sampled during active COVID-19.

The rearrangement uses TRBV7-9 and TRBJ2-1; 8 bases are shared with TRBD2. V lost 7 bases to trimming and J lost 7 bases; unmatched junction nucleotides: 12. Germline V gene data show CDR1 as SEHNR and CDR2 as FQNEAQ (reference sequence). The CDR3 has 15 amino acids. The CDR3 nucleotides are TGTGCCAGCACCATTAGGTTGGCGGGAGGTAATGAGCAGTTCTTC. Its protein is CASTIRLAGGNEQFF.

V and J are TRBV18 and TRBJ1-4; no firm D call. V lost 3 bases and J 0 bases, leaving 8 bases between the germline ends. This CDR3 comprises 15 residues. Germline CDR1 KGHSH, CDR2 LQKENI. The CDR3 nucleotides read TGTGCCAGCTCACCTCCCGCGGCAACTAATGAAAAACTGTTTTTT. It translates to CASSPPAATNEKLFF.

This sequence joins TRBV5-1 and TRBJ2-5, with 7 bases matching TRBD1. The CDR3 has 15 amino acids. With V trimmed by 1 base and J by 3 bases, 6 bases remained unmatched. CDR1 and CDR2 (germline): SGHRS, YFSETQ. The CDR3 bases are TGCGCCAGCAGCTTGTTCGGGACAGTCGAAGAGACCCAGTACTTC. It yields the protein CASSLFGTVEETQYF.

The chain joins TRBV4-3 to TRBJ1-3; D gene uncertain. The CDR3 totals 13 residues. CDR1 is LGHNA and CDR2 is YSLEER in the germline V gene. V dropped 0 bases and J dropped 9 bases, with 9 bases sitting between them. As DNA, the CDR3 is TGCGCCAGCAGCCAAGAATCTTCAGGCACCATATATTTT. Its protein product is CASSQESSGTIYF.